Described below is a single TCR beta chain sequence and its context. The data were taken from a study of blood T cell repertoires in COVID-19. Study details: Acute and convalescent COVID-19 samples came from the United States, Italy and Spain. T cells, B-cell-depleted T cells, or PBMCs supplied cDNA or gDNA.

CDR1 ENHRY and CDR2 SYGVKD come from the germline V gene. J lost 4 bases, V lost 5 bases, and 6 bases had no gene match. This CDR3 contains 15 residues. Assay: immunoSEQ multiplex PCR; the TCRdb copy retains only in-frame clones and omits some. This table holds roughly 230,000 clones, approximately 83% found once. The sample consisted of PBMCs or T cells enriched from blood (not recorded which). The genes are TRBV10-3 and TRBJ2-3, with TRBD2 identical over 10 bases. This receptor was taken from a woman aged 60-70 years who had recovered from COVID-19. The CDR3 sequence is CAISTSGEGADTQYF. As DNA, the CDR3 is TGTGCCATCAGTACTAGCGGGGAAGGGGCAGATACGCAGTATTTT.